This passage covers 28 T cell receptor beta chains from one sample sequenced in a study of sequential checkpoint blockade in melanoma. TCRdb's table, derived via immunoSEQ multiplex PCR, lists solely in-frame clones and lacks some. Of roughly 9,300 clones listed, 25% to 30% were seen once; the top ten hold 20% to 25%. The treatment: randomized to nivolumab then ipilimumab (arm A) or the reverse (arm B). The sample here was tumor tissue (inferred from file names), taken from a patient given nivolumab and ipilimumab in sequence. These receptors were taken from a human donor with melanoma.

V and J are TRBV18 and TRBJ1-1; TRBD1 aligns across 12 bases. Germline lookup yields CDR1 KGHSH and CDR2 LQKENI. The CDR3 is 16 residues long. Losses at the gene ends were 4 bases for V and 4 bases for J; bases not matched to a gene: 7. The CDR3 loop reads CASSQGQGAFFTEAFF. DNA of the CDR3: TGTGCCAGCTCACAGGGACAGGGGGCATTCTTCACTGAAGCTTTCTTT. Supplemented by reference TRBV18 and TRBJ1-1, the full variable domain reads NAGVMQNPRHLVRRRGQEARLRCSPMKGHSHVYWYRQLPEEGLKFMVYLQKENIIDESGMPKERFSAEFPKEGPSILRIQQVVRGDSAAYFCASSQGQGAFFTEAFFGQGTRLTVV.

This clone was seen a handful of times. The V gene is TRBV5-1, the J gene TRBJ1-2; a possible D gene is TRBD1 (6 bases). The germline V and J ends were trimmed by 0 bases and 5 bases, with 14 bases remaining between them. The CDR3 loop spans 15 amino acids. Germline-derived CDR1 and CDR2 are SGHRS and YFSETQ. The CDR3 loop is CASSLALGQGYGYTF. CDR3 in DNA: TGCGCCAGCAGCTTGGCCTTGGGGCAGGGGTATGGCTACACCTTC.

The chain uses TRBV28 and TRBJ1-5, with 9 nucleotides matching TRBD1. CDR3 length equals 14 residues. V lost 5 bases, J lost 6 bases, and 5 bases stayed unmatched. Germline CDR1 MDHEN, CDR2 SYDVKM. The CDR3 nucleotides read TGTGCCAGCAGTCCTGGGACAGGGCGTCAGCCCCAGCATTTT. Translated, it gives CASSPGTGRQPQHF.

The chain recombines TRBV6-8 with TRBJ2-7; 9 positions match TRBD1. Germline lookup yields CDR1 MNHGY and CDR2 SAAAGT. Trimming took 7 bases from V and 4 from J; bases not matched to a gene: 5. There are 13 residues in the CDR3. The CDR3 region is CASIGTGLYEQYF. DNA of the CDR3: TGTGCCAGCATCGGGACAGGGTTATACGAGCAGTACTTC.

The chain has TRBV28 and TRBJ1-2; TRBD1 aligns across 12 bases. The V segment lost 6 bases and the J segment 8 bases; nucleotides outside the gene matches: 13. The CDR3 runs 16 residues. The germline gives CDR1 MDHEN, CDR2 SYDVKM. The CDR3 bases are TGTGCCAGCAGCCCCCACCCGGGACAGGGGGCGGGAGGCTACACCTTC. Its translation is CASSPHPGQGAGGYTF.

This clone occurred a few times. J is TRBJ2-2 and V is TRBV11-3, with 12 bases aligning to TRBD2. The germline V gene has CDR1 SGHNT and CDR2 YENEEA. With 5 bases clipped from V and 0 bases from J, the junction kept 10 bases outside the gene matches. The CDR3 consists of 19 residues. Written as DNA, the CDR3 is TGTGCCAGCAGCCGGTGGCTAGCGGGGGGGCGGTCGAACACCGGGGAGCTGTTTTTT. It codes for CASSRWLAGGRSNTGELFF.

This chain connects TRBV5-1 to TRBJ1-6, with 7 bases matching TRBD1. Unmatched junction bases numbered 7, after V lost 1 base and J lost 6 bases. The CDR3 consists of 16 residues. Germline lookup yields CDR1 SGHRS and CDR2 YFSETQ. The CDR3 DNA sequence: TGCGCCAGCAGCTTGCTCCAGGGGGGAGGTAATTCACCCCTCCACTTT. It codes for CASSLLQGGGNSPLHF.

The V call is TRBV19, the J call TRBJ1-4; weak D call: TRBD1 (5 bases). Trimming shortened V by 3 bases and J by 0 bases, and 14 bases separated the two germline ends. The CDR3 extends over 17 amino acids. Per the germline V gene, CDR1 is LNHDA and CDR2 is SQIVND (reference sequence). The CDR3 loop reads CASSIMSTAATNEKLFF. The CDR3 region has the DNA TGTGCCAGTAGTATCATGTCGACAGCTGCAACTAATGAAAAACTGTTTTTT.

The table lists this clone with a few counts. The CDR3 nucleotides are TGTGCCAGCAGTCAGACGGGCTATGGCTACACCTTC. Its protein product is CASSQTGYGYTF. The genes are TRBV28 and TRBJ1-2; D uncertain. The CDR3 totals 12 residues. Trimming stripped 5 bases from V and 4 bases from J, with 8 bases between. CDR1 is MDHEN and CDR2 is SYDVKM in the germline V gene.

CDR3 residues: CASSSTGAAWGIGTQYF. The CDR3 DNA reads TGTGCCAGCAGTTCGACAGGGGCAGCATGGGGGATTGGGACCCAGTACTTC. The V call is TRBV27, the J call TRBJ2-5; TRBD1 matches at 8 bases. J lost 7 bases, V lost 4 bases, and 17 bases had no gene match. This CDR3 contains 17 residues. Per the germline V gene, CDR1 is MNHEY and CDR2 is SMNVEV (reference sequence).

This clone was found many times. The chain links TRBV11-3 to TRBJ2-5; 7 nucleotides match TRBD2. J gave up 1 base and V 7 bases, and 6 bases lay outside the gene matches. Germline CDR1 is SGHNT and CDR2 is YENEEA. The CDR3 runs 14 residues. CDR3 coding DNA: TGTGCCAGCAACTGGGGGGGACTCCAAGAGACCCAGTACTTC. Its protein product is CASNWGGLQETQYF. Full variable domain (remainder filled in from reference TRBV11-3 and TRBJ2-5): EAGVVQSPRYKIIEKKQPVAFWCNPISGHNTLYWYLQNLGQGPELLIRYENEEAVDDSQLPKDRFSAERLKGVDSTLKIQPAELGDSAVYLCASNWGGLQETQYFGPGTRLLVL.

This clone was observed at least ten times. This chain uses TRBV11-3 with TRBJ2-1; 8 bases line up with TRBD1. This CDR3 has 15 residues. CDR1 is SGHNT and CDR2 is YENEEA in the germline V gene. V trimming: 5 bases; J trimming: 8 bases; junction bases outside the gene matches: 11. CDR3 DNA sequence: TGTGCCAGCAGCCCTGGGACAGGAATTTCATATGAGCAGTTCTTC. Amino acids: CASSPGTGISYEQFF.

There are many counts of this clone. The chain couples TRBV6-8 to TRBJ1-2; D possibly corresponds to TRBD1 (5 bases). Per the germline V gene, CDR1 is MNHGY and CDR2 is SAAAGT. Between the trimmed V and J ends, which lost 6 bases and 5 bases, there was a span of 19 bases. The CDR3 extends over 15 amino acids. The CDR3 here is CASSRDVFGFYGYTF. The CDR3 DNA follows: TGTGCCAGCAGCCGGGACGTCTTCGGATTTTATGGCTACACCTTC.

This clone has only a few counts. The chain uses TRBV9 and TRBJ2-5; 14 bases are a match to TRBD2. Germline CDR1 reads SGDLS; CDR2 reads YYNGEE. The CDR3 contains 14 residues. V was clipped by 7 bases and J by 4 bases; unmatched bases: 3. In nucleotides, the CDR3 is TGTGCCAGCGGAGGACTAGCGGGGGGAGAGACCCAGTACTTC. Translation: CASGGLAGGETQYF. Complete variable domain (other parts from reference TRBV9 and TRBJ2-5): DSGVTQTPKHLITATGQRVTLRCSPRSGDLSVYWYQQSLDQGLQFLIQYYNGEERAKGNILERFSAQQFPDLHSELNLSSLELGDSALYFCASGGLAGGETQYFGPGTRLLVL.

This clone was counted only a few times. The CDR3 sequence is CASSVSALYEQYV. The CDR3 DNA is TGTGCCAGCTCCGTATCGGCCCTTTACGAGCAGTACGTC. The rearrangement uses TRBV6-8 and TRBJ2-7, with no clear D. V lost 8 bases and J lost 4, with 15 bases in between. The CDR3 loop spans 13 amino acids. Germline CDR1 and CDR2: MNHGY and SAAAGT.

This clone was observed a handful of times. V is TRBV28 and J is TRBJ1-1, with 8 positions matching TRBD1. The CDR3 has 12 residues. Germline trimming cut 6 bases from V and 8 bases from J; bases unmatched to any gene: 5. Germline CDR1 reads MDHEN; CDR2 reads SYDVKM. The CDR3 is CASSQNRGEAFF. The CDR3 DNA follows: TGTGCCAGCAGCCAAAACAGGGGGGAAGCTTTCTTT.

The chain is built from TRBV19 and TRBJ1-6; the D gene is possibly TRBD1 (6 bases). V was clipped by 4 bases and J by 11 bases, with 12 bases between them. CDR1 LNHDA and CDR2 SQIVND come from the germline V gene (reference sequence). The CDR3 consists of 13 residues. The CDR3 DNA follows: TGTGCCAGTAGTACCAGGGGATATGCACCCCTCCACTTT. Translating it yields CASSTRGYAPLHF.

This clone was counted ten times or more. The chain is built from TRBV11-3 and TRBJ2-5, with TRBD2 as a possible D gene (6 bases). Germline V gives CDR1 SGHNT, CDR2 YENEEA. Deletions cut 2 bases from V and 2 bases from J, with 15 bases between. The CDR3 is 16 amino acids. In nucleotides, the CDR3 is TGTGCCAGCAGCTTACACCCTTTGGCGGGGCAAGAGACCCAGTACTTC. Amino acid sequence: CASSLHPLAGQETQYF.

This clone turned up a few times. This chain uses TRBV7-4 with TRBJ1-4; D possibly corresponds to TRBD1 (5 bases). The CDR3 loop spans 13 amino acids. Germline CDR1 and CDR2: SGHVT and SQSDAQ. Between the trimmed V and J ends, which lost 2 bases and 8 bases, there was a span of 9 bases. CDR3 nucleotide sequence: TGTGCCAGCAGCTTAAGAAGGGACGAAAAACTGTTTTTT. Protein sequence: CASSLRRDEKLFF.

This clone was seen a handful of times. The V and J genes are TRBV15 and TRBJ2-3, with D perhaps TRBD2 (6 bases). This CDR3 is built from 15 residues. Trimming left V 0 bases short and J 3 bases short, with 10 bases between. Germline values: CDR1 LNHNV, CDR2 YYDKDF (reference sequence). DNA of the CDR3: TGTGCCACCAGCAGAGATAGGCTAGCGACAGATACGCAGTATTTT. Translated: CATSRDRLATDTQYF.

The rearrangement joins TRBV7-4 to TRBJ1-4, with unresolved D. There are 13 residues in the CDR3. Trimming pared 7 bases from V and 8 bases from J, leaving 14 bases between. The V gene's germline CDR1 is SGHVT and CDR2 SQSDAQ. The CDR3 DNA follows: TGTGCCAGCACCGACACCCTGGACGAAAAACTGTTTTTT. Translated, it gives CASTDTLDEKLFF.

This clone was detected only a few times. The chain carries TRBV9 and TRBJ2-3; TRBD1 matches 7 bases. The V gene's germline CDR1 is SGDLS and CDR2 YYNGEE. This CDR3 comprises 16 residues. With 2 bases clipped from V and 2 bases from J, the junction kept 8 bases outside the gene matches. CDR3 protein: CASSVGTDRFTDTQYF. The CDR3 DNA reads as TGTGCCAGCAGCGTTGGGACAGACCGCTTCACAGATACGCAGTATTTT. The full variable domain, its missing parts supplied by reference TRBV9 and TRBJ2-3, is DSGVTQTPKHLITATGQRVTLRCSPRSGDLSVYWYQQSLDQGLQFLIQYYNGEERAKGNILERFSAQQFPDLHSELNLSSLELGDSALYFCASSVGTDRFTDTQYFGPGTRLTVL.

This clone was counted once. V usage is TRBV5-1 and J usage is TRBJ1-4, with 9 bases that match TRBD1. This CDR3 contains 14 residues. Germline V CDR1 and CDR2: SGHRS, YFSETQ. Germline trimming cut 4 bases from V and 6 bases from J; bases unmatched to any gene: 4. The DNA of the CDR3 is TGCGCCAGCAGCCTACAGGGGGCTGATGAAAAACTGTTTTTT. Its protein is CASSLQGADEKLFF.

The rearrangement links TRBV12-2 to TRBJ1-5; the table's D call, TRBD1, has no DNA check behind it. TRBV12-2 is a listed pseudogene. CDR3 length: 16 amino acids. CDR3 loop: CATTRGWTGLDQPQHF. CDR3 in DNA: TGTGCCACTACTCGAGGGTGGACAGGACTGGATCAGCCCCAGCATTTT.

By share of the sample, this clone is medium-sized. The chain carries TRBV19 and TRBJ1-1, with D unclear. The CDR3 covers 17 residues. V dropped 4 bases and J dropped 3 bases, with 21 bases sitting between them. Germline V gives CDR1 LNHDA, CDR2 SQIVND (reference sequence). CDR3 DNA sequence: TGTGCCAGTAGTAATGAGATGGGAGCGGTTCCGGACACTGAAGCTTTCTTT. This sequence encodes CASSNEMGAVPDTEAFF.

V is TRBV5-1 and J is TRBJ1-3, with D possibly being TRBD1 (5 bases). The CDR3 extends over 18 amino acids. V lost 1 base and J lost 2, with 19 bases in between. CDR1 is SGHRS and CDR2 is YFSETQ in the germline V gene. The CDR3 DNA sequence: TGCGCCAGCAGCTTGTCGGGATTGAGAGGGGTCCCTGGAAACACCATATATTTT. Protein: CASSLSGLRGVPGNTIYF.

The chain recombines TRBV9 with TRBJ2-2; no clear D. V lost 1 base and J 5 bases, leaving 6 bases between the germline ends. CDR3 length: 13 residues. The germline gives CDR1 SGDLS, CDR2 YYNGEE. The CDR3 loop reads CASSVMGTGELFF. The CDR3 region has the DNA TGTGCCAGCAGCGTAATGGGGACCGGGGAGCTGTTTTTT.

This chain uses TRBV11-3 with TRBJ2-7; a possible D gene is TRBD2 (6 bases). The CDR3 spans 14 residues. V dropped 2 bases and J dropped 2 bases, with 10 bases sitting between them. Germline V CDR1 and CDR2: SGHNT, YENEEA. CDR3 loop: CASSLMGGTYEQYV. For the CDR3, the DNA is TGTGCCAGCAGCTTAATGGGCGGGACCTACGAGCAGTACGTC.